Included here is one T cell receptor beta chain sequence, with context. Its antigen is still unknown. Germline assignment: CDR1 SEHNR and CDR2 FQNEAQ (reference sequence). The V end lost 1 base, the J end lost 5 bases, and 14 bases lay between the germline ends. The CDR3 consists of 15 residues. The source of the sample is a study of beta chain features in type 1 diabetes. The study reverse transcribed the entire isolated RNA, so it sequenced expressed TCRB transcripts. Sequenced by immunoSEQ multiplex PCR; TCRdb stores in-frame clones only, minus some. The data hold 140,000 to 150,000 clones, with about 13% observed a single time. Broader study findings: Type 1 diabetes patients had moderately but significantly shorter TCRB CDR3s in all four CD4+ subsets.

Sequencing input: central memory CD4+ T cells from blood. The chain joins TRBV7-9 to TRBJ2-5; no firm D call. This receptor was identified in a man younger than 35 with type 1 diabetes. CDR3 sequence (DNA): TGTGCCAGCAGCTTAGAGGGTGCAGGCAGGGAGACCCAGTACTTC. This gives the protein CASSLEGAGRETQYF.